The next 12 T cell receptor beta chains were all read from a single sample in a study of post-analysis software for immune sequencing data. Their cognate antigens are unknown. Overall study results and limits: About five TRBV segments were more frequent in patients than controls; TRBV5-6, TRBV5-1 and TRBV20-1 belonged to this group.

Every TCR beta cDNA library bore unique molecular identifiers. TCRdb used MiXCR to reprocess the PCR reads, holding one entry per CDR3 protein. The sample yields 750,000 to 950,000 distinct CDR3 sequences, 53% seen once. Input material: blood. Receptor source: a girl between 5 and 17 years old with multiple sclerosis.

This chain joins TRBV20-1 and TRBJ1-4; 8 nucleotides agree with TRBD1. Germline trimming cut 4 bases from V and 2 bases from J; bases unmatched to any gene: 3. The CDR3 runs 14 residues. Germline V gene data show CDR1 as DFQATT and CDR2 as SNEGSKA (reference sequence). In DNA, the CDR3 is TGCAGTGCTACAGGGGGCCCGACTAATGAAAAACTGTTTTTT. Its translation: CSATGGPTNEKLFF.

The chain combines TRBV15 with TRBJ2-7; TRBD2 matches 9 bases. The CDR3 runs 14 residues. Germline CDR1 and CDR2: LNHNV and YYDKDF (reference sequence). J was trimmed by 3 bases and V by 0 bases; bases with no gene match: 0. Here the CDR3 reads CATSREREGYEQYF. In nucleotides, the CDR3 is TGTGCCACCAGCAGAGAGCGGGAGGGCTACGAGCAGTACTTC.

The sample holds a few counts of this clonotype. The rearrangement uses TRBV20-1 and TRBJ2-5; 8 bases fit TRBD2. The germline V gene encodes CDR1 DFQATT and CDR2 SNEGSKA (reference sequence). This CDR3 has 14 amino acids. J was trimmed by 5 bases and V by 4 bases; bases with no gene match: 9. The CDR3 DNA reads as TGCAGTGCTAAGTTTGCTAGCGGGTTGGAGACCCAGTACTTC. Amino acid sequence: CSAKFASGLETQYF.

This chain connects TRBV7-2 to TRBJ2-1; TRBD2 aligns across 9 bases. The trim removed 4 bases at V and 4 bases at J, leaving 5 bases unmatched. There are 15 residues in the CDR3. Looked up from germline, CDR1 is SGHTA and CDR2 is FQGNSA. Written as DNA, the CDR3 is TGTGCCAGCAGCTCAGAGACTAGCGGATACAATGAGCAGTTCTTC. Translation: CASSSETSGYNEQFF.

The gene calls are TRBV7-9 and TRBJ2-7; perhaps TRBD1 as D (6 bases). The end of the DNA fits TRBJ2-5 better, so the J call may be wrong. Per the germline V gene, CDR1 is SEHNR and CDR2 is FQNEAQ (reference sequence). CDR3 length equals 15 residues. CDR3 DNA: TGTGCCAGCAGCCCACTGGACAGCCTGGGGGAGACCCAGTACTTC. This encodes CASSPLDSLGETQYF.

The V call is TRBV4-1, the J call TRBJ2-5; D call uncertain. Germline V gene sequence: CDR1 MGHRA, CDR2 YSYEKL. Trimming took off 0 bases at V and 1 base at J, with 9 bases between the two ends. The CDR3 is 15 residues long. In nucleotides, the CDR3 is TGCGCCAGCAGCCAAGAGGGAAGAATCCAAGAGACCCAGTACTTC. Protein: CASSQEGRIQETQYF.

This clonotype was detected only a few times. This chain connects TRBV11-2 to TRBJ1-5; D gene uncertain. V lost 4 bases, J lost 6 bases, and 10 bases lay in between. Germline V CDR1 and CDR2: SGHAT, FQNNGV. The CDR3 contains 13 residues. The CDR3 spells CASSSRRRQPQHF. As DNA, the CDR3 is TGTGCCAGCAGCTCCCGCAGGCGTCAGCCCCAGCATTTT.

This clonotype turned up a few times. V gene TRBV5-1 combines with J gene TRBJ2-1; TRBD2 matches at 10 bases. Trimming took 6 bases from V and 9 from J; bases not matched to a gene: 9. Germline V gene data show CDR1 as SGHRS and CDR2 as YFSETQ. The CDR3 runs to 14 residues. CDR3 coding DNA: TGCGCCAGCATGGCTAGCGGGAGTAGAAGTGAGCAGTTCTTC. This sequence encodes CASMASGSRSEQFF.

The gene calls are TRBV6-6 and TRBJ1-1, with TRBD1 as a possible D gene (6 bases). Germline V CDR1 and CDR2: MNHNY, SVGAGI (reference sequence). Trimming shortened V by 2 bases and J by 1 base, and 14 bases separated the two germline ends. The CDR3 runs to 16 residues. CDR3 sequence reads: CASSYPAVGANTEAFF. In DNA, the CDR3 is TGTGCCAGCAGTTACCCGGCAGTGGGGGCGAACACTGAAGCTTTCTTT.

The table lists this clonotype with a count of one. The CDR3 loop reads CSELPASRAGAGETQYF. In nucleotides, the CDR3 is TGCAGTGAGCTCCCTGCCTCTCGGGCAGGGGCGGGGGAGACCCAGTACTTC. The J gene is TRBJ2-5, the V gene TRBV20-1, with D perhaps TRBD1 or TRBD2 (6 bases each). The V end was cut by 7 bases, the J end by 5 bases, with 29 bases between. CDR3 length: 17 amino acids. The germline V gene encodes CDR1 DFQATT and CDR2 SNEGSKA (reference sequence).

The rearrangement uses TRBV20-1 and TRBJ1-5; 7 bases fit TRBD1. The CDR3 has 14 amino acids. Germline CDR1 and CDR2: DFQATT and SNEGSKA (reference sequence). Trimming removed 2 bases from V and 0 bases from J; junction bases left unmatched: 1. This CDR3 is CSARRDSSNQPQHF. The CDR3 DNA follows: TGCAGTGCTAGAAGGGACAGTAGCAATCAGCCCCAGCATTTT.

The chain employs TRBV4-1 and TRBJ2-5; 12 positions agree with TRBD2. V trimming: 4 bases; J trimming: 4 bases; junction bases outside the gene matches: 4. CDR1 is MGHRA, CDR2 YSYEKL, per germline. This CDR3 spans 15 amino acids. CDR3 nucleotide sequence: TGCGCCAGCAGCCGATTGACTAGCGGGAGAGAGACCCAGTACTTC. It codes for CASSRLTSGRETQYF.